The rows below give T cell receptor beta chains drawn from one sample of a study of blood T cell repertoires in COVID-19. Using immunoSEQ multiplex PCR, the repertoire was profiled, and TCRdb retains in-frame clones only, with some absent. Among some 320,000 clones, roughly 86% were seen once, and the ten largest hold about 5.2%. Specimen: PBMCs or T cells enriched from blood (not recorded which). These receptors came from a woman between 25 and 40 years old who had recovered from COVID-19. Both conserved end residues are trimmed from each CDR3. Each record gives: V gene, clone size, CDR3 protein. Where a row states a size, it is once, few, many or the class of an expanded clone; other rows omit it.

V: TRBV2
size: -
CDR3: ASSEVSGGTPVNGAF

V: TRBV6-5
size: -
CDR3: ASTGGRQGSYRYT

V: TRBV20-1
size: -
CDR3: SARDDNRAD

V: TRBV14
size: -
CDR3: ASSQVLELYGYT

V: TRBV6-5
size: -
CDR3: ASRGQGMSGNTIY

V: TRBV30
size: -
CDR3: ALRQDTEAF

V: TRBV18
size: -
CDR3: ASSRAFSSGNTIY

V: TRBV20-1
size: -
CDR3: SASFLGTGEGNTIY

V: TRBV19
size: -
CDR3: ASSRVWGQGNTEAF

V: TRBV5-1
size: -
CDR3: ASSSREGAAVTGELF

V: TRBV7-6
size: -
CDR3: ASSLGPVGTSGELF

V: TRBV5-1
size: -
CDR3: ASSILDRGNTEAF

V: TRBV23-1
size: -
CDR3: ASCGGNQETQY

V: TRBV7-2
size: -
CDR3: ASSLAIAEGADTQY

V: TRBV5-6
size: -
CDR3: ASSTTGGTYEQY

V: TRBV6-5
size: -
CDR3: ASARQATNEKLF

V: TRBV6-1
size: -
CDR3: ASSDLQVPGGTQY

V: TRBV5-4
size: few
CDR3: ASSFRDRGDYGYT

V: TRBV19
size: -
CDR3: ATRGSYNEQF

V: TRBV7-8
size: -
CDR3: ASSLASRGNSPLH

V: TRBV9
size: once
CDR3: ASSVAGSSGNTIY

V: TRBV24-1
size: -
CDR3: ATSDDGTAYNSPLH

V: TRBV19
size: -
CDR3: ASSIVGGNQPQH

V: TRBV6-2/TRBV6-3
size: -
CDR3: ASSYLSGGPYEQY

V: TRBV7-5
size: -
CDR3: VRSSRRRVATEAF

V: TRBV9
size: -
CDR3: ASSVGRRGVTDTQY

V: TRBV18
size: -
CDR3: ASSPSKPELF

V: TRBV18
size: -
CDR3: ASSPIPLEGFSTDTQY

V: TRBV15
size: once
CDR3: ATSRVGQGRNTIY

V: TRBV11-2
size: -
CDR3: ASSLDLIGEQY

V: TRBV28
size: -
CDR3: ASSPTGPEAF

V: TRBV5-1
size: -
CDR3: ASSLAPGDGGNSPLH

V: TRBV5-1
size: few
CDR3: ASSSGTGNEQF

V: TRBV7-2
size: -
CDR3: ASSPDRVTGELF

V: TRBV6-5
size: -
CDR3: ASSYFRQGDYGYT

V: TRBV29-1
size: -
CDR3: SVAGQPNQPQH

V: TRBV10-2
size: -
CDR3: ASSESPGQSYGYT

V: TRBV7-2
size: -
CDR3: ASSLGLGRADGYT

V: TRBV2
size: -
CDR3: ASSMTGSYNEQF

V: TRBV3-1/TRBV3-2
size: -
CDR3: ASSLQGLHYGYT

V: TRBV6-5
size: -
CDR3: ASSYSLQGFYT

V: TRBV9
size: -
CDR3: ASSRGGLNEKLF

V: TRBV7-2
size: -
CDR3: ASSLHSRQAGTEAF

V: TRBV10-3
size: -
CDR3: AISEMEASGNTIY

V: TRBV6-5
size: -
CDR3: ASRQPGGTNEKLF

V: TRBV5-6
size: -
CDR3: ASNRGPTQPQH

V: TRBV1
size: -
CDR3: TSNLRGFYEQY

V: TRBV19
size: -
CDR3: ASSIRTGGSSQY

V: TRBV2
size: few
CDR3: ASVPTSGGPGELF

V: TRBV5-5
size: -
CDR3: ASSLDRRAF

V: TRBV6-6
size: -
CDR3: ASTSSGGRNIQY

V: TRBV7-9
size: -
CDR3: ASSWGQSQETQY